The 32 T cell receptor beta chains given below trace back to one sample, sequenced in a study of long-term antiretroviral therapy in people with HIV. The run of the v3.0 immunoSEQ assay was at survey level. Sequencing was performed with immunoSEQ multiplex PCR; in TCRdb, only in-frame clones are kept and a portion is missing. There are tens of thousands of clones in the sample; roughly 84% occur only once, and about 10% lies in the top ten. Sample: unsorted PBMCs, taken less than 2.5 years after starting antiretroviral therapy. These receptors were collected from a man in his forties or fifties with HIV.

The chain is built from TRBV10-3 and TRBJ2-5, with TRBD2 identical over 16 bases. The ends lost 4 bases at V and 4 bases at J; junction bases unmatched: 6. Germline CDR1 and CDR2: ENHRY and SYGVKD. The CDR3 has 17 amino acids. The CDR3 sequence is CAISGMGLAGGLETQYF. The CDR3 DNA follows: TGTGCCATCAGTGGAATGGGACTAGCGGGGGGGCTAGAGACCCAGTACTTC.

The genes are TRBV7-2 and TRBJ2-1; D is possibly TRBD2 (6 bases). The germline V and J ends were trimmed by 4 bases and 7 bases, with 11 bases remaining between them. The length of the CDR3 is 13 residues. Germline CDR1 SGHTA, CDR2 FQGNSA. CDR3 sequence: CASSSLRGNEQFF. In DNA, the CDR3 is TGTGCCAGCAGCTCCCTCCGGGGGAATGAGCAGTTCTTC.

The chain employs TRBV15 and TRBJ1-3; D not certain. The CDR3 loop spans 15 amino acids. Germline V gene data show CDR1 as LNHNV and CDR2 as YYDKDF (reference sequence). V was shortened by 5 bases and J by 0 bases, with 11 bases between the two germline ends. This CDR3 is CATSPYPSSGNTIYF. The CDR3 DNA reads TGTGCCACCAGCCCCTACCCCTCCTCTGGAAACACCATATATTTT.

The rearrangement uses TRBV18 and TRBJ1-6, with D perhaps TRBD1 (5 bases). Trimming removed 6 bases at V and 6 bases at J, with 12 bases between. Germline V CDR1 and CDR2: KGHSH, LQKENI. CDR3 size: 14 residues. CDR3 region: CASSRRDGNSPLHF. The CDR3 DNA reads as TGTGCCAGCTCTCGCAGGGACGGTAATTCACCCCTCCACTTT.

This clone occurred once. The chain is built from TRBV4-1 and TRBJ1-4; D is perhaps TRBD1 (5 bases). Germline loops: CDR1 MGHRA, CDR2 YSYEKL. The V end lost 1 base, the J end lost 3 bases, and 12 bases lay between the germline ends. The CDR3 spans 16 residues. The CDR3 reads CASSQVSTVPNEKLFF. The CDR3 region has the DNA TGCGCCAGCAGCCAAGTTTCGACAGTACCTAATGAAAAACTGTTTTTT.

This chain uses TRBV2 with TRBJ2-3; D gene unclear. Germline lookup yields CDR1 SNHLY and CDR2 FYNNEI. The CDR3 covers 14 residues. V was cut by 5 bases and J by 3 bases, with 12 bases left in between. The CDR3 DNA is TGTGCCAGCAGTCCCGAAGCTAGGACAGATACGCAGTATTTT. The encoded protein is CASSPEARTDTQYF.

The chain links TRBV5-6 to TRBJ1-4, with a possible D match to TRBD1 (5 bases). CDR3 size: 15 residues. Germline CDR1 and CDR2: SGHDT and YYEEEE. Trimming left V 4 bases short and J 9 bases short, with 19 bases between. DNA of the CDR3: TGTGCCAGCAGCCAACGGGGCCGTGGGTGGAAAAAACTGTTTTTT. This sequence encodes CASSQRGRGWKKLFF.

The chain combines TRBV9 with TRBJ2-3, with TRBD2 identical over 8 bases. V lost 2 bases and J lost 2; bases outside the gene matches: 31. CDR1 and CDR2 from the germline V gene are SGDLS and YYNGEE. This CDR3 has 24 amino acids. CDR3 loop: CASSVHSGDLTGGPSPRVTDTQYF. In DNA form, the CDR3 reads TGTGCCAGCAGCGTCCACTCGGGGGATCTAACGGGGGGGCCGTCCCCTAGGGTCACAGATACGCAGTATTTT. Drawing the rest from reference TRBV9 and TRBJ2-3, the complete variable domain is DSGVTQTPKHLITATGQRVTLRCSPRSGDLSVYWYQQSLDQGLQFLIQYYNGEERAKGNILERFSAQQFPDLHSELNLSSLELGDSALYFCASSVHSGDLTGGPSPRVTDTQYFGPGTRLTVL.

The V and J genes are TRBV18 and TRBJ2-7; D may correspond to TRBD1 or TRBD2 (6 bases each). CDR3 length equals 12 residues. The germline V gene has CDR1 KGHSH and CDR2 LQKENI. Between the trimmed V and J ends, which lost 4 bases and 6 bases, there was a span of 10 bases. CDR3 region: CASSRGGPEQYF. The CDR3 nucleotides read TGTGCCAGCTCACGTGGGGGGCCCGAGCAGTACTTC. The full variable domain, with the rest looked up from reference TRBV18 and TRBJ2-7, is NAGVMQNPRHLVRRRGQEARLRCSPMKGHSHVYWYRQLPEEGLKFMVYLQKENIIDESGMPKERFSAEFPKEGPSILRIQQVVRGDSAAYFCASSRGGPEQYFGPGTRLTVT.

The chain uses TRBV7-2 and TRBJ1-3; D remains unclear. Germline-derived CDR1 and CDR2 are SGHTA and FQGNSA. V gave up 5 bases and J gave up 0 bases, with 14 bases separating them. The CDR3 extends over 16 amino acids. CDR3 region: CASSQFTAYSGNTIYF. CDR3 coding DNA: TGTGCCAGCAGCCAATTTACGGCCTACTCTGGAAACACCATATATTTT.

The rearrangement links TRBV5-1 to TRBJ1-2; D unclear. The ends were cut back, 1 base at V and 3 bases at J, with 7 bases in the middle. The CDR3 length is 13 residues. Per germline, CDR1 SGHRS and CDR2 YFSETQ. CDR3 coding DNA: TGCGCCAGCAGCTTGACACCAGACTATGGCTACACCTTC. Its protein is CASSLTPDYGYTF.

The chain uses TRBV6-5 and TRBJ2-7, with 12 bases aligning to TRBD1. The CDR3 extends over 14 amino acids. Germline assignment: CDR1 MNHEY and CDR2 SVGAGI. The junction had 4 bases not matched to a gene; V was cut back by 6 bases and J by 4 bases. The CDR3 region is CASRPGQGAYEQYF. The DNA for the CDR3 is TGTGCCAGCAGGCCGGGACAGGGGGCTTACGAGCAGTACTTC.

This clone was counted a few times. CDR3: CASRPAENSPLHF. The CDR3 DNA is TGTGCCAGCAGGCCGGCGGAAAATTCACCCCTCCACTTT. The J gene is TRBJ1-6, the V gene TRBV6-1; D gene ambiguous. The CDR3 consists of 13 residues. CDR1 is MNHNS and CDR2 is SASEGT in the germline V gene. V lost 6 bases and J 7 bases, leaving 10 bases between the germline ends.

This chain links TRBV29-1 with TRBJ2-2; a possible D gene is TRBD1 (6 bases). The length of the CDR3 is 15 residues. Trimming took off 0 bases at V and 4 bases at J, with 12 bases between the two ends. The V gene's germline CDR1 is SQVTM and CDR2 ANQGSEA. The CDR3 DNA is TGCAGCGTTGAAGATCGACAGGCCAGCACCGGGGAGCTGTTTTTT. Translated, it gives CSVEDRQASTGELFF.

This clone appeared once. This chain links TRBV9 with TRBJ1-2, with D maybe TRBD1 (5 bases). The CDR3 extends over 14 amino acids. Germline lookup yields CDR1 SGDLS and CDR2 YYNGEE. V lost 3 bases and J 0 bases, leaving 9 bases between the germline ends. CDR3 residues: CASSETAANYGYTF. Written as DNA, the CDR3 is TGTGCCAGCAGCGAGACAGCAGCTAACTATGGCTACACCTTC. Together with reference TRBV9 and TRBJ1-2, the CDR3 gives the full variable domain: DSGVTQTPKHLITATGQRVTLRCSPRSGDLSVYWYQQSLDQGLQFLIQYYNGEERAKGNILERFSAQQFPDLHSELNLSSLELGDSALYFCASSETAANYGYTFGSGTRLTVV.

The chain links TRBV7-6 to TRBJ2-6, with 10 bases matching TRBD2. The CDR3 totals 18 residues. The junction had 7 bases not matched to a gene; V was cut back by 5 bases and J by 0 bases. CDR1 SGHVS and CDR2 FNYEAQ come from the germline V gene. The CDR3 protein is CASSPLAGTSSGANVLTF. The CDR3, as DNA: TGTGCCAGCAGCCCACTAGCGGGGACCTCCTCTGGGGCCAACGTCCTGACTTTC.

In DNA form, the CDR3 reads TGTGCCAGTTTAGCTAACACCGGGGAGCTGTTTTTT. It codes for CASLANTGELFF. The V call is TRBV19, the J call TRBJ2-2; D not certain. V dropped 8 bases and J dropped 2 bases, with 6 bases sitting between them. The CDR3 loop spans 12 amino acids. Germline-derived CDR1 and CDR2 are LNHDA and SQIVND (reference sequence).

V is TRBV19 and J is TRBJ2-7; D remains unclear. The CDR3 consists of 14 residues. V lost 7 bases and J 3 bases, leaving 16 bases between the germline ends. CDR1 and CDR2 (germline): LNHDA, SQIVND (reference sequence). This CDR3 is CASMDGSESYEQYF. In DNA form, the CDR3 reads TGTGCCAGTATGGACGGGTCCGAGAGCTACGAGCAGTACTTC.

The chain joins TRBV7-8 to TRBJ1-1; tentatively, D is TRBD1 (5 bases). This CDR3 spans 14 amino acids. The V end was cut by 5 bases, the J end by 3 bases, with 13 bases between. The V gene's germline CDR1 is SGHVS and CDR2 FQNEAQ. The CDR3 DNA reads as TGTGCCAGCAGCCCGACAGAACAAGACACTGAAGCTTTCTTT. Amino acid sequence: CASSPTEQDTEAFF.

The chain uses TRBV5-1 and TRBJ2-3; 10 bases fit TRBD1. Germline values: CDR1 SGHRS, CDR2 YFSETQ. CDR3 length: 16 amino acids. V lost 2 bases and J lost 1; bases outside the gene matches: 4. The CDR3 is CASSLTGTGGTDTQYF. As DNA, the CDR3 is TGCGCCAGCAGCTTAACCGGGACAGGGGGCACAGATACGCAGTATTTT.

The rearrangement links TRBV6-1 to TRBJ2-5; TRBD2 agrees at 11 bases. V was clipped by 5 bases and J by 5 bases; unmatched bases: 7. From germline, CDR1 is MNHNS and CDR2 SASEGT. The CDR3 loop spans 15 amino acids. The CDR3 loop is CASSLAGGPSETQYF. CDR3 sequence (DNA): TGTGCCAGCAGTTTAGCGGGGGGGCCATCCGAGACCCAGTACTTC.

The chain joins TRBV4-3 to TRBJ2-7; possible D gene TRBD2, 6 bases. The V gene lost 0 bases and the J gene lost 4 bases, with 7 bases spanning the gap. The CDR3 totals 13 residues. The germline CDR1 and CDR2 sequences are LGHNA and YSLEER. The CDR3 spells CASSQDGGYEQYF. In nucleotides, the CDR3 is TGCGCCAGCAGCCAAGATGGAGGGTACGAGCAGTACTTC.

The chain uses TRBV4-3 and TRBJ1-3; D gene ambiguous. The CDR3 loop spans 11 amino acids. The germline CDR1 and CDR2 sequences are LGHNA and YSLEER. The V gene lost 5 bases and the J gene lost 3 bases, with 2 bases spanning the gap. The CDR3: CASSYGNTIYF. In DNA, the CDR3 is TGCGCCAGCAGCTATGGAAACACCATATATTTT.

The rearrangement uses TRBV5-1 and TRBJ2-3, with 10 bases matching TRBD2. The CDR3 extends over 15 amino acids. Germline assignment: CDR1 SGHRS and CDR2 YFSETQ. The V and J ends lost 3 bases and 6 bases, in that order; junction bases with no gene match: 7. The CDR3 loop reads CASSWGTSEDDTQYF. The CDR3, as DNA: TGCGCCAGCAGCTGGGGGACTAGCGAGGACGATACGCAGTATTTT.

The chain has TRBV7-9 and TRBJ2-4; 7 nucleotides align to TRBD2. The CDR3 spans 16 residues. CDR1 and CDR2 (germline): SEHNR, FQNEAQ (reference sequence). Germline trimming cut 1 base from V and 3 bases from J; bases unmatched to any gene: 6. The CDR3 sequence: CASSLETGGDKNIQYF. CDR3 in DNA: TGTGCCAGCAGCTTAGAGACGGGGGGTGACAAAAACATTCAGTACTTC.

The CDR3 coding sequence is TGTGCCACCAGCATGGTACCGGGACAGGGGAGCTTAAATGAAAAACTGTTTTTT. Amino acids: CATSMVPGQGSLNEKLFF. This chain links TRBV15 with TRBJ1-4; TRBD1 matches at 10 bases. The CDR3 totals 18 residues. Germline V gives CDR1 LNHNV, CDR2 YYDKDF (reference sequence). J gave up 5 bases and V 4 bases, and 13 bases lay outside the gene matches.

The chain combines TRBV30 with TRBJ2-3; 8 nucleotides agree with TRBD2. Per germline, CDR1 GTSNPN and CDR2 SVGIG (reference sequence). J lost 6 bases, V lost 0 bases, and 5 bases had no gene match. The CDR3 consists of 14 residues. CDR3 DNA sequence: TGTGCCTGGAGTGTAGTAGCGGGAAGGGATACGCAGTATTTT. Translated: CAWSVVAGRDTQYF.

The J gene is TRBJ2-7, the V gene TRBV2; tentative D call: TRBD1 (5 bases). V lost 1 base to trimming and J lost 3 bases, with 13 bases between them. The CDR3 extends over 15 amino acids. Germline assignment: CDR1 SNHLY and CDR2 FYNNEI. The CDR3 is CASSEGGTDFYEQYF. The CDR3 DNA reads TGTGCCAGCAGTGAAGGGGGCACAGATTTCTACGAGCAGTACTTC.

This clone is classed as medium-sized. The CDR3 DNA reads TGTGCCAGCAGGGAGGGACAGGGGGCGCCTCGAGCTTTCTTT. This sequence encodes CASREGQGAPRAFF. The V gene is TRBV6-5, the J gene TRBJ1-1; 12 nucleotides agree with TRBD1. Germline-derived CDR1 and CDR2 are MNHEY and SVGAGI. CDR3 length equals 14 residues. Unmatched junction bases numbered 9, after V lost 6 bases and J lost 10 bases.

The chain has TRBV10-1 and TRBJ2-1; D remains ambiguous. CDR1 WNHNN and CDR2 SYGVQD come from the germline V gene (reference sequence). This CDR3 has 15 residues. The V gene lost 0 bases and the J gene lost 7 bases, with 13 bases spanning the gap. CDR3 sequence (DNA): TGCGCCAGCAGTGAGTCGGCACAGCCCACTAATGAGCAGTTCTTC. This translates into CASSESAQPTNEQFF.

This chain joins TRBV14 and TRBJ2-5, with 7 bases matching TRBD2. The CDR3 consists of 14 residues. The J segment lost 4 bases and the V segment lost 4 bases, leaving 6 bases of the junction unmatched. Looked up from germline, CDR1 is SGHDN and CDR2 is FVKESK. The CDR3 DNA follows: TGTGCCAGCAGCCGAGCGGGAAATAGAGAGACCCAGTACTTC. The encoded protein is CASSRAGNRETQYF.

The V call is TRBV5-1, the J call TRBJ1-1; no clear D gene. The CDR3 loop spans 15 amino acids. Germline V gene data show CDR1 as SGHRS and CDR2 as YFSETQ. Trimming shortened V by 0 bases and J by 0 bases, and 9 bases separated the two germline ends. In DNA, the CDR3 is TGCGCCAGCAGCTTGGACCCTGGGGTGAACACTGAAGCTTTCTTT. It yields the protein CASSLDPGVNTEAFF.